This is a list of T cell receptor beta chains from one sample in a study of cytomegalovirus exposure and HLA in healthy donors. Libraries were prepared by immunoSEQ multiplex PCR; TCRdb keeps only in-frame clonotypes and omits some of them. The sample consists of 81,000 or so clones, 77% of them appearing once. The sequencing input was PBMCs. These receptor sequences come from a man between 50 and 59 years old in good health and CMV-seropositive. CDR3s include the opening cysteine and the closing phenylalanine or tryptophan. A D gene is named only where the DNA matches it firmly. Size is omitted from some rows. Given values are once, few, many or a class for expanded clones.

j_gene,v_gene,d_gene,abundance,CDR3aa,CDR3nt
TRBJ1-5,TRBV5-8,TRBD1,few,CASSMTGGGNQPQHF,TGTGCCAGCAGCATGACAGGGGGTGGCAATCAGCCCCAGCATTTT
TRBJ1-3,TRBV4-3,TRBD1,NA,CASSQDPPTGSGNTIYF,TGCGCCAGCAGCCAAGATCCCCCGACAGGGTCTGGAAACACCATATATTTT
TRBJ2-7,TRBV7-9,NA,few,CSSTGKPYEQYF,TGTTCCAGCACCGGGAAGCCCTACGAGCAGTACTTC
TRBJ2-1,TRBV27,TRBD2,NA,CASSLLAGGPNEQFF,TGTGCCAGCAGTTTATTAGCGGGAGGGCCTAATGAGCAGTTCTTC
TRBJ2-1,TRBV2,TRBD2,NA,CASSARTRTYNEQFF,TGTGCCAGCAGTGCAAGGACTAGGACCTACAATGAGCAGTTCTTC
TRBJ2-1,TRBV6-1,NA,few,CASNRRAYNEQFF,TGTGCCAGCAACCGACGGGCCTACAATGAGCAGTTCTTC
TRBJ1-1,TRBV29-1,TRBD1,NA,CSVERGPTEAFF,TGCAGCGTTGAAAGGGGGCCGACTGAAGCTTTCTTT
TRBJ2-1,TRBV7-8,NA,NA,CASSLREASYNEQFF,TGTGCCAGCAGCTTACGAGAGGCCTCCTACAATGAGCAGTTCTTC
TRBJ2-3,TRBV7-9,NA,NA,CSSSLVVEEDTQYF,TGTTCCAGCAGCTTAGTAGTCGAGGAGGATACGCAGTATTTT
TRBJ2-1,TRBV5-1,TRBD2,NA,CASSFGTRSSQQFF,TGCGCCAGCAGCTTTGGGACTAGATCCAGCCAGCAGTTCTTC